The 6 T cell receptor beta chains reported below all come from one sample, sequenced in a study of T cell responses to AZD1222 COVID-19 vaccine. Assay used: immunoSEQ multiplex PCR; TCRdb lists only in-frame clones, some missing. Seen here are about 78,000 clones, about nine tenths observed once, and the top ten hold under 25%. The sample consisted of peripheral blood, taken on day 0 of AZD1222 vaccination. The receptor source for this set is an adult in good health.

V and J are TRBV19 and TRBJ1-5; unclear D gene. The CDR3 sequence is 14 residues long. CDR1 is LNHDA and CDR2 is SQIVND in the germline V gene (reference sequence). Trimming removed 7 bases at V and 5 bases at J, with 15 bases between. The CDR3 spells CASTDGRGHQPQHF. CDR3 coding DNA: TGTGCCAGTACCGACGGACGCGGGCATCAGCCCCAGCATTTT.

The chain uses TRBV5-4 and TRBJ2-2; TRBD2 matches at 7 bases. Per the germline V gene, CDR1 is SGHNT and CDR2 is YYREEE (reference sequence). The CDR3 sequence is 14 residues long. J gave up 4 bases and V 2 bases, and 2 bases lay outside the gene matches. The DNA for the CDR3 is TGTGCCAGCAGCTTTGGGAGGGTCACCGGGGAGCTGTTTTTT. It yields the protein CASSFGRVTGELFF.

The J gene is TRBJ2-5, the V gene TRBV4-2; 8 nucleotides match TRBD2. V lost 4 bases to trimming and J lost 5 bases; unmatched junction nucleotides: 6. The CDR3 is 14 amino acids. The germline CDR1 and CDR2 sequences are LGHNA and YNFKEQ. CDR3 DNA: TGTGCCAGCAGCCCGAGAGCGGGAGAGGAGACCCAGTACTTC. As protein: CASSPRAGEETQYF.

This chain joins TRBV6-6 and TRBJ1-4; the D gene is possibly TRBD1 (5 bases). The CDR3 contains 15 residues. V was cut by 6 bases and J by 0 bases, with 11 bases left in between. Per germline, CDR1 MNHNY and CDR2 SVGAGI (reference sequence). The CDR3 is CASRKQVATNEKLFF. The CDR3 coding sequence is TGTGCCAGCAGAAAACAGGTGGCAACTAATGAAAAACTGTTTTTT.

The V gene is TRBV18, the J gene TRBJ1-2; D call uncertain. The CDR3 runs 15 residues. The V end lost 0 bases, the J end lost 3 bases, and 11 bases lay between the germline ends. CDR1 is KGHSH and CDR2 is LQKENI in the germline V gene. The CDR3 region is CASSPPIFRHYGYTF. DNA for the CDR3: TGTGCCAGCTCACCACCCATTTTCCGACACTATGGCTACACCTTC.

CDR3: CASSPGRNIQYF. As DNA, the CDR3 is TGTGCCAGCTCACCAGGAAGGAACATTCAGTACTTC. The chain uses TRBV18 and TRBJ2-4; the D is unclear. The CDR3 spans 12 residues. V gave up 2 bases and J gave up 7 bases, with 6 bases separating them. Germline CDR1 and CDR2: KGHSH and LQKENI.